The present T cell receptor beta chain was sequenced within a study of shared clonotypes between healthy human individuals. Study as a whole: Serving as donors were two women and three men, whose ages spanned 18 to 49.

The trim removed 3 bases at V and 7 bases at J, leaving 7 bases unmatched. The CDR3 loop spans 17 amino acids. Germline lookup yields CDR1 SGHNT and CDR2 YYREEE (reference sequence). Roughly 200 ng DNA, tens of thousands of T cell genomes, went into each sorted-subset replicate PCR. How the authors handled the data: ImmunoSEQ supplied junction-only sequences lacking quality scores, so filtering was different. Assay used: immunoSEQ multiplex PCR; TCRdb lists only in-frame clones, some missing. That table supplies the V and J calls and clone size; D and trimming were determined from the DNA. The sample gives a few hundred thousand clones, more than 95% of which show up once; roughly 0.05% is in the top ten. Free of recent acute infections or vaccinations, the donors were healthy HIV-negative adults.

The genes are TRBV5-4 and TRBJ2-2, with 15 bases fitting TRBD2. Sample: naive CD4+ T cells sorted from blood. Described subset: CD45RA+ positively selected. The source of this sequence is a woman in her 30s in good health. The CDR3 loop is CASSSGLAGGPFGELFF. The CDR3 DNA follows: TGTGCCAGCAGCTCTGGACTAGCGGGAGGGCCGTTCGGGGAGCTGTTTTTT.